The 5 T cell receptor beta chains below were found in one sample sequenced in a study of blood T cell repertoires in COVID-19. This table comes from immunoSEQ multiplex PCR, and its TCRdb copy is limited to in-frame clones, with some not included. This sample has 120,000 to 150,000 clones, with 80% found just once. Sequencing was carried out using peripheral blood. These receptors all stem from a man in his 60s with active or convalescent COVID-19.

The V gene is TRBV5-4, the J gene TRBJ2-5; TRBD2 agrees at 8 bases. This CDR3 contains 14 residues. The V and J ends lost 5 bases and 4 bases, in that order; junction bases with no gene match: 7. Germline loops: CDR1 SGHNT, CDR2 YYREEE (reference sequence). The CDR3 spells CASSRGGKRETQYF. The CDR3 coding sequence is TGTGCCAGCAGTCGGGGGGGGAAAAGAGAGACCCAGTACTTC.

The CDR3 here is CASSSLEGDSLYGYTF. CDR3 bases: TGTGCCAGCAGTTCCCTTGAGGGGGACAGCCTCTATGGCTACACCTTC. The V gene is TRBV28, the J gene TRBJ1-2; 7 bases fit TRBD1. J was trimmed by 4 bases and V by 4 bases; bases with no gene match: 12. Germline CDR1 is MDHEN and CDR2 is SYDVKM. The CDR3 has 16 amino acids.

This clone was seen more than once but under ten times. The chain is built from TRBV7-9 and TRBJ2-7, with TRBD1 as a possible D gene (5 bases). CDR3 length: 15 residues. Per the germline V gene, CDR1 is SEHNR and CDR2 is FQNEAQ (reference sequence). V was shortened by 5 bases and J by 6 bases, with 20 bases between the two germline ends. DNA for the CDR3: TGTGCCAGCAGCCTTACACGGCCCCGGACACTCGAGCAGTACTTC. Translating gives CASSLTRPRTLEQYF.

The chain carries TRBV7-3 and TRBJ2-2, with D hard to call. The CDR3 spans 12 residues. V dropped 5 bases and J dropped 5 bases, with 6 bases sitting between them. Germline V CDR1 and CDR2: SGHTA, FQGTGA. Here the CDR3 reads CASSPYTGELFF. DNA for the CDR3: TGTGCCAGCAGCCCCTATACCGGGGAGCTGTTTTTT.

This chain links TRBV18 with TRBJ2-7; TRBD1 is a possible D gene (6 bases). Germline V gene lookup returns CDR1 KGHSH and CDR2 LQKENI. The CDR3 covers 14 residues. The V and J ends lost 3 bases and 5 bases respectively, with 14 bases between them. The CDR3 DNA is TGTGCCAGCTCACCGAGCCAGGGGAACGACGAGCAGTACTTC. This gives the protein CASSPSQGNDEQYF.